This T cell receptor (beta chain) came from a study of cytomegalovirus exposure and HLA in healthy donors. At the level of the study: Most donors, 70% to 85% of 398 genotyped, fell in the Caucasian-associated ancestry cluster.

The ends lost 4 bases at V and 2 bases at J; junction bases unmatched: 8. The CDR3 has 15 residues. The germline V gene has CDR1 SGHRS and CDR2 YFSETQ. Turning to this clone: Antigen specificity is unknown.

Study results and caveats: Indistinguishability led to the exclusion of some V segments, TRBV6-2 and TRBV6-3 included.

Primers: 60 Vbeta forward and 13 Jbeta reverse. The repertoire was sequenced with immunoSEQ multiplex PCR; TCRdb's copy has only in-frame clones and lacks some. This sample carries 100,000 or so clones, approximately 68% of them seen once, and the ten largest clones take approximately 4.8%. Material for sequencing was PBMCs. The chain is built from TRBV5-1 and TRBJ2-7, with 8 bases identical to TRBD1. The source is a woman between 18 and 29 years old in good health and CMV-seropositive. CDR3 sequence reads: CASSPGTGLTYEQYF. The CDR3 nucleotides are TGCGCCAGCAGCCCGGGGACAGGCCTGACCTACGAGCAGTACTTC.